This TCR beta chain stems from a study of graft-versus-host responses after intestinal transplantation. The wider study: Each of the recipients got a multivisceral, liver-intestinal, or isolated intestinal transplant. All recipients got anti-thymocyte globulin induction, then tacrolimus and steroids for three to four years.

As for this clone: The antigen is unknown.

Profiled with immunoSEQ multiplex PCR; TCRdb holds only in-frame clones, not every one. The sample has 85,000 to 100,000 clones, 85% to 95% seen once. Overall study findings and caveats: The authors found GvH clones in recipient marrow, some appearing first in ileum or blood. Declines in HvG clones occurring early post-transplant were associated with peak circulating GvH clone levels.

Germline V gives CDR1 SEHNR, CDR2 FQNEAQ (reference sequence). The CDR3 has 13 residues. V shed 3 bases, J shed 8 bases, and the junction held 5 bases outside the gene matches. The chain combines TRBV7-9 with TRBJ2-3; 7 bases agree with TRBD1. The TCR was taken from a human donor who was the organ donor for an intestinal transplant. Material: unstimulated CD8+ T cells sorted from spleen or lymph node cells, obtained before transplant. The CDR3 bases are TGTGCCAGCAGCTTCCCCAGGGGGTTTACGCAGTATTTT. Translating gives CASSFPRGFTQYF.